What follows are 3 T cell receptor beta chains derived from one specimen sequenced in a study of T cell responses to AZD1222 COVID-19 vaccine. Only in-frame clones appear in the TCRdb table, and some are missing; sequencing was by immunoSEQ multiplex PCR. The sample shows more than 85,000 clones, about 94% of them seen only once. Sequenced here: peripheral blood, sampled 28 days after the second AZD1222 dose. These receptor sequences come from an adult who received the AZD1222 COVID-19 vaccine.

The chain employs TRBV10-3 and TRBJ1-2, with D possibly matching TRBD1 (6 bases). Per the germline V gene, CDR1 is ENHRY and CDR2 is SYGVKD. The CDR3 extends over 13 amino acids. V was pared by 8 bases and J by 4 bases, with 14 bases between. This chain's CDR3 is CAIGGGQGYGYTF. In nucleotides, the CDR3 is TGTGCCATCGGTGGGGGCCAGGGCTATGGCTACACCTTC.

CDR3 nucleotide sequence: TGTGCCAGCAGTTTTAACCGAGAGCAGTACTTC. This gives the protein CASSFNREQYF. The genes are TRBV12-3 or TRBV12-4 and TRBJ2-7; D gene ambiguous. With 3 bases removed from V and 7 bases from J, the gap between germline ends came to 7 bases. This CDR3 comprises 11 residues.

J is TRBJ2-2 and V is TRBV5-4; TRBD2 matches at 12 bases. V lost 3 bases and J lost 2; bases outside the gene matches: 5. Germline V lookup: CDR1 SGHNT, CDR2 YYREEE (reference sequence). The CDR3 totals 17 residues. CDR3 loop: CASSYPSGGANTGELFF. CDR3 bases: TGTGCCAGCAGCTACCCTAGCGGGGGGGCTAACACCGGGGAGCTGTTTTTT.